These 24 T cell receptor beta chains were all obtained from the same sample, sequenced in a study of CD8+CD57+ T cells in acquired aplastic anemia (dated by TCRdb to between 2017 and 2018). Patients chosen for sequencing had shown expansion of CD8+CD57+ cells by flow cytometry. These reads were obtained on an Illumina HiSeq 2000. TCR beta VDJ combination and CDR3 sequence profiling used genomic DNA as the template. TCRdb reprocessing: public reads trimmed at Q25 with fastp, clones called with MiXCR, in-frame beta chains kept. Identical CDR3 proteins give one entry, which carries the most common genes and DNA. This sample comprises about 120,000 distinct CDR3 sequences, 58% of them detected only once. 25% to 30% of the sample goes to the ten largest clones. The sequenced sample consisted of sorted CD4+, CD8+, or CD8+CD57+ T cells (not recorded which) from PBMCs. All receptors derive from a human donor with aplastic anemia.

The chain uses TRBV24-1 and TRBJ2-2; TRBD1 or TRBD2 may be the D gene (6 bases each). The CDR3 totals 14 residues. Trimming took off 4 bases at V and 5 bases at J, with 10 bases between the two ends. Germline assignment: CDR1 KGHDR and CDR2 SFDVKD. CDR3 nucleotides: TGTGCCACCAGTGAGGGGGGCCCAACCGGGGAGCTGTTTTTT. This translates into CATSEGGPTGELFF.

This clonotype was observed once. The chain couples TRBV20-1 to TRBJ2-1; TRBD2 matches at 15 bases. Germline V gene data show CDR1 as DFQATT and CDR2 as SNEGSKA (reference sequence). The V gene end was trimmed by 0 bases and the J gene end by 10 bases; junction bases not matched to a gene: 7. This CDR3 is built from 16 residues. Here the CDR3 reads CSAREGGLAGGQEQFF. As DNA, the CDR3 is TGCAGTGCTAGAGAAGGAGGACTAGCGGGGGGGCAAGAGCAGTTCTTC.

This clonotype was seen many times. The rearrangement links TRBV27 to TRBJ2-7, with D maybe TRBD1 (6 bases). The CDR3 runs 13 residues. Germline V lookup: CDR1 MNHEY, CDR2 SMNVEV (reference sequence). The V gene lost 5 bases and the J gene lost 2 bases, with 10 bases spanning the gap. The CDR3, as DNA: TGTGCCAGCAGTCCGTACAGGGCCTACGAGCAGTACTTC. It translates to CASSPYRAYEQYF.

CDR3 nucleotides: TGTGCCAGCAGCCAGAGCTACTATGGCTACACCTTC. Translated, it gives CASSQSYYGYTF. V and J are TRBV2 and TRBJ1-2; D is unclear. The germline CDR1 and CDR2 sequences are SNHLY and FYNNEI. Deletions cut 6 bases from V and 3 bases from J, with 8 bases between. This CDR3 is 12 amino acids long.

This clonotype was observed at least ten times. The chain joins TRBV6-4 to TRBJ1-1; 7 bases line up with TRBD1. The CDR3 consists of 14 residues. J lost 2 bases, V lost 6 bases, and 6 bases had no gene match. Germline lookup yields CDR1 MRHNA and CDR2 SNTAGT. The CDR3, as DNA: TGTGCCAGCAGCGCAGGGGGGGGAAACACTGAAGCTTTCTTT. It codes for CASSAGGGNTEAFF.

The chain links TRBV4-1 to TRBJ1-5, with D perhaps matching TRBD1 (5 bases). Trimming left V 4 bases short and J 4 bases short, with 11 bases between. The CDR3 is 14 residues long. CDR1 and CDR2 from the germline V gene are MGHRA and YSYEKL. DNA for the CDR3: TGCGCCAGCAGCCTAGTTACAGGTAATCAGCCCCAGCATTTT. Amino acids: CASSLVTGNQPQHF.

This clonotype has just one count. The chain uses TRBV9 and TRBJ2-7; D perhaps matches TRBD1 (6 bases). Trimming left V 4 bases short and J 5 bases short, with 10 bases between. The CDR3 spans 12 residues. Germline V gene data show CDR1 as SGDLS and CDR2 as YYNGEE. The CDR3: CASSFTGNEQYF. As DNA, the CDR3 is TGTGCCAGCAGCTTCACAGGGAACGAGCAGTACTTC.

This chain connects TRBV20-1 to TRBJ1-2; 10 positions match TRBD1. J lost 5 bases, V lost 3 bases, and 6 bases had no gene match. Germline V CDR1 and CDR2: DFQATT, SNEGSKA (reference sequence). The CDR3 extends over 14 amino acids. CDR3: CSARATGGRYGYTF. Written as DNA, the CDR3 is TGCAGTGCTAGGGCGACAGGGGGCAGGTATGGCTACACCTTC.

The genes are TRBV15 and TRBJ1-6; TRBD1 aligns across 7 bases. Per the germline V gene, CDR1 is LNHNV and CDR2 is YYDKDF (reference sequence). There are 15 residues in the CDR3. The V gene end was trimmed by 6 bases and the J gene end by 5 bases; junction bases not matched to a gene: 7. DNA of the CDR3: TGTGCCACCAGTAGAACAGGGGACAATAATTCACCCCTCCACTTT. Translated: CATSRTGDNNSPLHF.

For the CDR3, the DNA is TGTGCCAGCAGTTCCGGGACAGGGAGCTACGAGCAGTACTTC. Translated, it gives CASSSGTGSYEQYF. The chain has TRBV2 and TRBJ2-7, with 9 bases that match TRBD1. V was clipped by 5 bases and J by 3 bases; unmatched bases: 5. CDR3 size: 14 residues. The germline gives CDR1 SNHLY, CDR2 FYNNEI.

The rearrangement uses TRBV10-3 and TRBJ1-1; possibly TRBD1 for D (5 bases). CDR1 is ENHRY and CDR2 is SYGVKD in the germline V gene. The CDR3 is 12 residues long. V dropped 7 bases and J dropped 2 bases, with 8 bases sitting between them. The CDR3 bases are TGTGCCATCAATCGGGACAACACTGAAGCTTTCTTT. Protein sequence: CAINRDNTEAFF.

The rearrangement joins TRBV24-1 to TRBJ1-5; D remains ambiguous. Trimming pared 5 bases from V and 0 bases from J, leaving 7 bases between. Per germline, CDR1 KGHDR and CDR2 SFDVKD. This CDR3 has 14 amino acids. The chain's CDR3 is CATSAVGSNQPQHF. DNA for the CDR3: TGTGCCACCAGTGCGGTGGGTAGCAATCAGCCCCAGCATTTT.

The chain has TRBV7-8 and TRBJ1-1; D perhaps matches TRBD1 (6 bases). Trimming stripped 0 bases from V and 4 bases from J, with 12 bases between. CDR1 and CDR2 (germline): SGHVS, FQNEAQ. The CDR3 runs 15 residues. As DNA, the CDR3 is TGTGCCAGCAGCTTAGCTTCACAGGGCGTCACTGAAGCTTTCTTT. As protein: CASSLASQGVTEAFF.

This rearrangement joins TRBV2 to TRBJ2-3, with TRBD1 as a possible D gene (6 bases). Germline V lookup: CDR1 SNHLY, CDR2 FYNNEI. The CDR3 is 16 residues long. V gave up 10 bases and J gave up 2 bases, with 22 bases separating them. The CDR3 reads CATSPSGTQHTDTQYF. DNA of the CDR3: TGTGCCACCTCCCCTTCCGGGACACAACACACAGATACGCAGTATTTT.

The chain recombines TRBV9 with TRBJ2-7, with D possibly matching TRBD2 (7 bases). Trimming stripped 2 bases from V and 0 bases from J, with 15 bases between. Germline-derived CDR1 and CDR2 are SGDLS and YYNGEE. This CDR3 is 16 amino acids long. The CDR3 DNA is TGTGCCAGCAGCGTGTCGGGGGGCCGAAGCTCCTACGAGCAGTACTTC. This encodes CASSVSGGRSSYEQYF.

This clonotype was seen ten or more times. The chain has TRBV29-1 and TRBJ2-5; the D gene is possibly TRBD2 (6 bases). The germline V and J ends were trimmed by 4 bases and 2 bases, with 17 bases remaining between them. Germline V gene sequence: CDR1 SQVTM, CDR2 ANQGSEA. The CDR3 runs to 15 residues. CDR3 sequence (DNA): TGCAGCGTTGCGGGGGATACTACCAATCAAGAGACCCAGTACTTC. This encodes CSVAGDTTNQETQYF.

The table lists this clonotype with many counts. This sequence joins TRBV7-1 and TRBJ2-1; TRBD2 matches 8 bases. TRBV7-1 is labeled an ORF, and its function is uncertain. V gave up 3 bases and J gave up 3 bases; unmatched junction bases: 16. The CDR3 is made up of 19 amino acids. The CDR3: CASSSRPGTRPTYYNEQFF. The CDR3 DNA sequence: TGTGCCAGCAGCTCCCGTCCCGGGACTAGACCCACCTACTACAATGAGCAGTTCTTC.

This clonotype was observed at least ten times. This chain joins TRBV5-4 and TRBJ2-7, with D perhaps TRBD1 (6 bases). The V end lost 2 bases, the J end lost 0 bases, and 6 bases lay between the germline ends. The CDR3 runs to 13 residues. Germline lookup yields CDR1 SGHNT and CDR2 YYREEE (reference sequence). The CDR3 spells CASSFRGSYEQYF. The CDR3 bases are TGTGCCAGCAGCTTCAGGGGCTCCTACGAGCAGTACTTC.

This CDR3 reads CASSLALNWGTPLHF. The CDR3 DNA reads as TGTGCCAGCAGTTTAGCGCTAAACTGGGGGACACCCCTCCACTTT. The chain is built from TRBV12-3 or TRBV12-4 and TRBJ1-6, with D possibly being TRBD1 (5 bases). V lost 0 bases and J lost 11, with 14 bases in between. There are 15 residues in the CDR3.

The CDR3 loop reads CASSLASGSYEQYF. CDR3 nucleotides: TGTGCCAGCAGCTTGGCTAGCGGGAGCTACGAGCAGTACTTC. The chain carries TRBV7-9 and TRBJ2-7, with TRBD2 identical over 10 bases. V dropped 3 bases and J dropped 3; count of bases not matched to a gene: 2. Germline-derived CDR1 and CDR2 are SEHNR and FQNEAQ (reference sequence). The CDR3 loop spans 14 amino acids.

This clonotype was detected a few times. The CDR3 protein is CSARVFGLAGAESYNEQFF. For the CDR3, the DNA is TGCAGTGCTAGGGTCTTCGGACTAGCGGGGGCCGAATCCTACAATGAGCAGTTCTTC. The V call is TRBV20-1, the J call TRBJ2-1, with 13 bases that match TRBD2. CDR1 is DFQATT and CDR2 is SNEGSKA in the germline V gene (reference sequence). Germline trimming cut 3 bases from V and 1 base from J; bases unmatched to any gene: 12. This CDR3 region has 19 residues.

This clonotype was detected only a few times. The chain is built from TRBV24-1 and TRBJ2-7, with D possibly TRBD2 on 5 matching bases. Trimming cost V 4 bases and J 0 bases, with 9 bases left between them. Germline V CDR1 and CDR2: KGHDR, SFDVKD. The CDR3 is made up of 14 amino acids. The CDR3 region has the DNA TGTGCCACCAGTGACCCGGGGAGCTCCTACGAGCAGTACTTC. Protein sequence: CATSDPGSSYEQYF.

This clonotype has a count of ten or more. The V call is TRBV12-5, the J call TRBJ1-1; D is unresolved. CDR1 and CDR2 from the germline V gene are LGHNT and FRNRAP. V lost 6 bases to trimming and J lost 1 base, with 9 bases between them. This CDR3 is built from 13 residues. CDR3 in amino acids: CASGQDGNTEAFF. The CDR3 region has the DNA TGTGCTAGTGGCCAGGACGGGAACACTGAAGCTTTCTTT.

The CDR3 DNA follows: TGTGCCAGCAGTTTTATTCCCGGCAGGGGGATTGGAAACACCATATATTTT. Translation gives CASSFIPGRGIGNTIYF. This chain uses TRBV27 with TRBJ1-3; 7 bases agree with TRBD1. The CDR3 contains 17 residues. CDR1 MNHEY and CDR2 SMNVEV come from the germline V gene (reference sequence). The junction had 11 bases not matched to a gene; V was cut back by 3 bases and J by 3 bases.